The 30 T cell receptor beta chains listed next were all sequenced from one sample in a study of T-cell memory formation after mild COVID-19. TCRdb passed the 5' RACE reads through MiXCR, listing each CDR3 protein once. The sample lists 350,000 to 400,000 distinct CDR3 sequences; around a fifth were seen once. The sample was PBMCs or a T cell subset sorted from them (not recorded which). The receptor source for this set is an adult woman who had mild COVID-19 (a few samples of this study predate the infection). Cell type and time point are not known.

The CDR3 DNA is TGCAGCGTTGATTCCACGGGACAAACTAACTATGGCTACACCTTC. Residues: CSVDSTGQTNYGYTF. The V gene is TRBV29-1, the J gene TRBJ1-2; D is possibly TRBD1 (6 bases). Germline assignment: CDR1 SQVTM and CDR2 ANQGSEA. Trimming pared 3 bases from V and 0 bases from J, leaving 14 bases between. This CDR3 is 15 amino acids long.

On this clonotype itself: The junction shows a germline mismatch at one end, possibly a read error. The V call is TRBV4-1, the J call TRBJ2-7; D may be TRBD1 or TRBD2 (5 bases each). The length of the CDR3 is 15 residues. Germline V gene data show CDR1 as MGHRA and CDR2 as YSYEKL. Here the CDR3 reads CASRPTGTYSSEQYF. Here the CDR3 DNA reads TGCGCCAGCAGGCCTACCGGGACGTACTCCTCCGAGCAGTACTTC.

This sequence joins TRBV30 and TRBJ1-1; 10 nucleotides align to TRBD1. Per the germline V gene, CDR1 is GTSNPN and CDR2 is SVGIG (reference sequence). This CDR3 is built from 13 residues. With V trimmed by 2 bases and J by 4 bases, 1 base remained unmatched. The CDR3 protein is CAWSRTGGTEAFF. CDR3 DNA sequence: TGTGCCTGGAGTCGGACAGGGGGCACTGAAGCTTTCTTT.

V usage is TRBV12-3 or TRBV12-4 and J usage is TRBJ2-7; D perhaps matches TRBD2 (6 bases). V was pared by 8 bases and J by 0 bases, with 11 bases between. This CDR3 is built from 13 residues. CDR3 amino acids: CASGTRSSYEQYF. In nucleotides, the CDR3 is TGTGCCAGCGGGACTCGCTCCTCCTACGAGCAGTACTTC.

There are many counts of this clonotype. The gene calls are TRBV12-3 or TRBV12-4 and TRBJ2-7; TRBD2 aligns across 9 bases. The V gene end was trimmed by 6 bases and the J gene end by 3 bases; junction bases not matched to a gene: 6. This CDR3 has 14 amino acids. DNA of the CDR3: TGTGCCAGCAGGGCCGGGACTAGCTTCTACGAGCAGTACTTC. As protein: CASRAGTSFYEQYF.

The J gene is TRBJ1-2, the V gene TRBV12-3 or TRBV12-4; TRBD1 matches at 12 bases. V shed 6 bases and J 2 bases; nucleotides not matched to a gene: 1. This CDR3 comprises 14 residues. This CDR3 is CASRGTGGNYGYTF. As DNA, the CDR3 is TGTGCCAGCAGGGGGACAGGGGGCAACTATGGCTACACCTTC.

The CDR3 DNA reads as TGTGCCAGCAGCCCAGCAGCGGGGCCTAATCCCTCCTACGAGCAGTACTTC. Protein sequence: CASSPAAGPNPSYEQYF. The rearrangement uses TRBV9 and TRBJ2-7; 7 nucleotides line up with TRBD2. Germline CDR1 is SGDLS and CDR2 is YYNGEE. There are 17 residues in the CDR3. V was pared by 4 bases and J by 0 bases, with 13 bases of the junction left unmatched.

CDR3 region: CASSEPSQTQYF. Here the CDR3 DNA reads TGTGCCAGCAGTGAACCGAGCCAGACCCAGTACTTC. The chain uses TRBV6-1 and TRBJ2-5; no clear D. CDR3 length: 12 amino acids. V was clipped by 2 bases and J by 6 bases, with 7 bases between them. Germline V gives CDR1 MNHNS, CDR2 SASEGT.

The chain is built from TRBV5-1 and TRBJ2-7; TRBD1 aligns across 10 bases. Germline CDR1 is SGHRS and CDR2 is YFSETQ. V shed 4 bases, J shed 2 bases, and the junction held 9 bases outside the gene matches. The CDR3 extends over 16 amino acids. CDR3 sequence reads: CASSAPGTGVTYEQYF. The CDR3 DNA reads TGCGCCAGCAGCGCACCCGGGACAGGGGTGACCTACGAGCAGTACTTC.

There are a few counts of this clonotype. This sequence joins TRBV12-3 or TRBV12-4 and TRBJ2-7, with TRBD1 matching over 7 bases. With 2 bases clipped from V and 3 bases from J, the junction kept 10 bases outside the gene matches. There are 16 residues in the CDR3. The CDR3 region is CASSLSWDRSRYEQYF. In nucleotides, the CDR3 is TGTGCCAGCAGTTTATCTTGGGACAGATCTCGCTACGAGCAGTACTTC.

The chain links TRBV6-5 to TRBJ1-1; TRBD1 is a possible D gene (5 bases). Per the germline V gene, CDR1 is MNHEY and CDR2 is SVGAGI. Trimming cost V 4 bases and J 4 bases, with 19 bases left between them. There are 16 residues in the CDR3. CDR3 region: CASSSSSWEQGTEAFF. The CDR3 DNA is TGTGCCAGCAGTTCCTCCTCGTGGGAGCAGGGCACTGAAGCTTTCTTT.

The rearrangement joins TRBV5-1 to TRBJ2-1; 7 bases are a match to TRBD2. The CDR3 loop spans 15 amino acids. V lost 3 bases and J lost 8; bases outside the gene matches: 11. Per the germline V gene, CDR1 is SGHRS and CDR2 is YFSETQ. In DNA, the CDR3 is TGCGCCAGCAGCTGGGGTAGCGGGTCAGGCGATGAGCAGTTCTTC. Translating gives CASSWGSGSGDEQFF.

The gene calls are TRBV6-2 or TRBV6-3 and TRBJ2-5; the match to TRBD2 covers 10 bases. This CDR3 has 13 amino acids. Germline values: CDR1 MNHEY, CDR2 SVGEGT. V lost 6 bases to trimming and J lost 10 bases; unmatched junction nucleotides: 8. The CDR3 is CASRTSGVGGQYF. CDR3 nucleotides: TGTGCCAGCAGAACTAGCGGGGTAGGAGGCCAGTACTTC.

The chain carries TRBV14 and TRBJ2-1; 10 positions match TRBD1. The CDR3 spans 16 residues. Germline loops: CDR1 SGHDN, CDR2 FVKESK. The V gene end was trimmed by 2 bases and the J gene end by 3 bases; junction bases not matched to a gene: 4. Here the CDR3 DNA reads TGTGCCAGCAGCCAACGGACAGGGGGTGGCTACAATGAGCAGTTCTTC. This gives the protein CASSQRTGGGYNEQFF.

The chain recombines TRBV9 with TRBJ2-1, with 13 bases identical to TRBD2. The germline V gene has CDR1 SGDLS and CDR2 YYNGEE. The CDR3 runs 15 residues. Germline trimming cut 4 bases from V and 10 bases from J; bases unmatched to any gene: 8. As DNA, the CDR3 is TGTGCCAGCAGCCTGGGACTAGCGGGAAGGGGCGAGCAGTTCTTC. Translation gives CASSLGLAGRGEQFF.

In nucleotides, the CDR3 is TGCAGTGCTAGAGAAGGGGCCCCCTACGAGCAGTACTTC. Amino acid sequence: CSAREGAPYEQYF. The V and J genes are TRBV20-1 and TRBJ2-7; weak D call: TRBD1 (5 bases). CDR3 length equals 13 residues. V lost 0 bases to trimming and J lost 2 bases, with 8 bases between them. Looked up from germline, CDR1 is DFQATT and CDR2 is SNEGSKA (reference sequence).

CDR3: CASSLWAGLAGGLGTDTQYF. The CDR3 coding sequence is TGTGCCAGCAGCCTTTGGGCGGGACTAGCGGGGGGGCTGGGTACAGATACGCAGTATTTT. The genes are TRBV3-1 and TRBJ2-3, with 16 bases that match TRBD2. The CDR3 runs 20 residues. CDR1 is LGHDT, CDR2 YNNKEL, per germline (reference sequence). Germline trimming cut 4 bases from V and 3 bases from J; bases unmatched to any gene: 13.

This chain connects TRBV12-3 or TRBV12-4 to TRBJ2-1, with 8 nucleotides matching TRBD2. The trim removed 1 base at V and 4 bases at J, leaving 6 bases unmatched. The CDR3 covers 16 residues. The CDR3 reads CASSLVGRGEYNEQFF. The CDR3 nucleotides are TGTGCCAGCAGTTTAGTGGGGCGGGGGGAATACAATGAGCAGTTCTTC.

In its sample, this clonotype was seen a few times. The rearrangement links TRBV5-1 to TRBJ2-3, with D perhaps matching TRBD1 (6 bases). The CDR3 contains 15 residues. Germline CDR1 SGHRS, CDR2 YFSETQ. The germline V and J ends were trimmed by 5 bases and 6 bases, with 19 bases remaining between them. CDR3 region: CASREDRRLTDTQYF. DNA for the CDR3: TGCGCCAGCAGGGAGGACAGACGATTAACGGATACGCAGTATTTT.

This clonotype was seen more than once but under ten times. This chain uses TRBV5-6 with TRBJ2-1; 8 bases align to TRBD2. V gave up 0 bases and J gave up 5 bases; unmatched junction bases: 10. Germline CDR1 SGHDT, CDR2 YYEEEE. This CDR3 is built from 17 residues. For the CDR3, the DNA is TGTGCCAGCAGCTTGGCCCTGGCTAGCGGGTTTCACAATGAGCAGTTCTTC. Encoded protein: CASSLALASGFHNEQFF.

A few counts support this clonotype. The CDR3 spells CASSQGTSNRYEQYF. CDR3 in DNA: TGTGCCAGCAGCCAAGGGACTAGTAATCGCTACGAGCAGTACTTC. The chain carries TRBV14 and TRBJ2-7; 7 nucleotides align to TRBD2. Germline CDR1 reads SGHDN; CDR2 reads FVKESK. This CDR3 has 15 amino acids. J gave up 3 bases and V 1 base, and 6 bases lay outside the gene matches.

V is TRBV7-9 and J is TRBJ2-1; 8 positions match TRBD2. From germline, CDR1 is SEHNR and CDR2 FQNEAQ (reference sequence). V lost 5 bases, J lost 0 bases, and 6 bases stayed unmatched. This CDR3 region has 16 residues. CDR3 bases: TGTGCCAGCAGCCCAGCCGGGACTAGCTCCTACAATGAGCAGTTCTTC. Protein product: CASSPAGTSSYNEQFF.

The CDR3 bases are TGCAGCGTTGAAGGGACCCTAGGGGACACTGAAGCTTTCTTT. This codes for CSVEGTLGDTEAFF. The chain carries TRBV29-1 and TRBJ1-1; the D gene is possibly TRBD1 (5 bases). CDR3 size: 14 residues. V gave up 1 base and J gave up 3 bases, with 12 bases separating them. Germline CDR1 and CDR2: SQVTM and ANQGSEA.

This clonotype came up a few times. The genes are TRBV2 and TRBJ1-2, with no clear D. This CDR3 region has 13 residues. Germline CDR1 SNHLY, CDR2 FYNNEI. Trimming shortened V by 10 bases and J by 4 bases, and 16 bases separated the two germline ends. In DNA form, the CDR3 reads TGTGCCACCCTTTGGGAGGATGGCTATGGCTACACCTTC. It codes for CATLWEDGYGYTF.

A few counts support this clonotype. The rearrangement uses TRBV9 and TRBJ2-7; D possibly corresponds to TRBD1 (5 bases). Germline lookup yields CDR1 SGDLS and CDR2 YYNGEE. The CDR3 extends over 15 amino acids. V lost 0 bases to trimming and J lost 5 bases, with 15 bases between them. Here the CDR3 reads CASSVDDSWTNEQYF. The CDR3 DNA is TGTGCCAGCAGCGTAGATGACAGCTGGACGAACGAGCAGTACTTC. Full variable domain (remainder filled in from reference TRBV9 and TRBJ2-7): DSGVTQTPKHLITATGQRVTLRCSPRSGDLSVYWYQQSLDQGLQFLIQYYNGEERAKGNILERFSAQQFPDLHSELNLSSLELGDSALYFCASSVDDSWTNEQYFGPGTRLTVT.

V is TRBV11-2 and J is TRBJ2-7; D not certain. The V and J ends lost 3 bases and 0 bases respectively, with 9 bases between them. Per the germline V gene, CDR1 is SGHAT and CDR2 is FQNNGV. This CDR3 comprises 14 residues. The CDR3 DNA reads TGTGCCAGCAGCTTCGGGTTATCCTCCTACGAGCAGTACTTC. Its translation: CASSFGLSSYEQYF.

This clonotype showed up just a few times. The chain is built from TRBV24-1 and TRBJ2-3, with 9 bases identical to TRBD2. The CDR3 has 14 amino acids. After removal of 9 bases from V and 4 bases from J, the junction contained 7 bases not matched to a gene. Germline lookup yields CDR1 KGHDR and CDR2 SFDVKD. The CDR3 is CATGGLAGPDTQYF. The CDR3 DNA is TGTGCCACCGGGGGCCTAGCGGGGCCAGATACGCAGTATTTT.

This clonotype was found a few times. The CDR3: CATSREKQGDYGYTF. DNA of the CDR3: TGTGCCACCAGCAGAGAGAAGCAAGGGGATTATGGCTACACCTTC. The V gene is TRBV15, the J gene TRBJ1-2, with D perhaps TRBD1 (5 bases). Trimming left V 0 bases short and J 5 bases short, with 13 bases between. This CDR3 is 15 amino acids long. CDR1 LNHNV and CDR2 YYDKDF come from the germline V gene (reference sequence).

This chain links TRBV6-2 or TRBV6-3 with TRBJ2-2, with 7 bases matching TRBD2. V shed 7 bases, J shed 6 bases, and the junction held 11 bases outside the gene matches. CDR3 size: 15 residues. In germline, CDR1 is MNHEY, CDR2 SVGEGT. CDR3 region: CASTYGAGVSGELFF. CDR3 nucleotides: TGTGCCAGCACCTACGGGGCGGGAGTATCCGGGGAGCTGTTTTTT.

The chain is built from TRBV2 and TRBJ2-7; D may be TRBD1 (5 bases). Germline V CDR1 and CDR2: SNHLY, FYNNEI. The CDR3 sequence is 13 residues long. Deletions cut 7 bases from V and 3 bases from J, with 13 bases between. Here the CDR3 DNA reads TGTGCCAGCAAAGGGGCCGCTAACTACGAGCAGTACTTC. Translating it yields CASKGAANYEQYF.